This T cell receptor (beta chain) was profiled in a study of blood T cell repertoires in COVID-19. Looking at the study overall: PBMCs, B-cell-depleted T cells, or T cells provided the cDNA or gDNA that made up the material.

The assay was immunoSEQ multiplex PCR, and TCRdb's table has in-frame clones only and misses some. The data contain about 40,000 clones, 80% to 90% of them singletons. The source of this sequence is a woman aged 70-85 years with acute or convalescent COVID-19. Material: peripheral blood.

This CDR3 is CASSQELAGGPRGANVLTF. The CDR3 region has the DNA TGTGCCAGCAGCCAAGAACTAGCGGGAGGGCCCAGGGGGGCCAACGTCCTGACTTTC. V usage is TRBV4-2 and J usage is TRBJ2-6; 13 nucleotides match TRBD2. The CDR3 contains 19 residues. The germline CDR1 and CDR2 sequences are LGHNA and YNFKEQ. With 0 bases clipped from V and 4 bases from J, the junction kept 6 bases outside the gene matches.